This entry lists 10 T cell receptor beta chains sequenced from one sample in a study of T cells in Graves' hyperthyroidism and ophthalmopathy. Amplification targeted TCR beta CDR3 regions from RNA transcripts. HTBI primers were the set used in a first-round RT-PCR of the TCR CDR3. TCRdb reanalysed the multiplex PCR reads using MiXCR and keeps one entry per CDR3 protein. There are 500,000 to 650,000 distinct CDR3 sequences in the sample; roughly 14% occur only once, and approximately 13% lies in the top ten. Sample: blood. These receptors were collected from a woman in her forties or fifties with Graves' ophthalmopathy.

This clonotype was counted many times. The chain uses TRBV6-5 and TRBJ2-7; D not certain. V was pared by 4 bases and J by 2 bases, with 12 bases between. The V gene's germline CDR1 is MNHEY and CDR2 SVGAGI. This CDR3 has 14 residues. CDR3: CASSSDPQTYEQYF. As DNA, the CDR3 is TGTGCCAGCAGTTCGGACCCCCAAACCTACGAGCAGTACTTC.

With regard to this clonotype: Its ends do not fully match the called genes, so a read error is possible. The chain has TRBV7-7 and TRBJ2-3, with 7 bases fitting TRBD1. CDR1 is SSHAT and CDR2 is FNYEAQ in the germline V gene (reference sequence). This CDR3 has 17 residues. The CDR3: CASSLSGGISPTDTQYF. The CDR3 nucleotides are TGTGCTAGCAGCTTATCAGGGGGAATATCCCCCACAGATACGCAGTATTTT.

The count of this clonotype is one. The gene calls are TRBV19 and TRBJ2-7; 9 bases map to TRBD1. The ends lost 8 bases at V and 3 bases at J; junction bases unmatched: 5. CDR3 size: 13 residues. Germline assignment: CDR1 LNHDA and CDR2 SQIVND (reference sequence). CDR3 coding DNA: TGTGCCAGTTCTAGGACAGGGGTCTACGAGCAGTACTTC. This encodes CASSRTGVYEQYF.

This chain uses TRBV6-1 with TRBJ2-7, with 13 bases that match TRBD2. Germline CDR1 MNHNS, CDR2 SASEGT. Trimming at V came to 2 bases and at J to 4 bases, leaving 5 bases not matched to a gene. The CDR3 has 16 amino acids. The CDR3 region has the DNA TGTGCCAGCAGTGAACTGGGACTAGCGGGATTATACGAGCAGTACTTC. Encoded protein: CASSELGLAGLYEQYF.

In its sample, this clonotype was seen many times. In nucleotides, the CDR3 is TGTGCCAGCTTGCTAGCGGGAGAAGAAGAGACCCAGTACTTC. Amino acid sequence: CASLLAGEEETQYF. The chain carries TRBV28 and TRBJ2-5, with 10 bases aligning to TRBD2. This CDR3 contains 14 residues. Germline lookup yields CDR1 MDHEN and CDR2 SYDVKM. V dropped 8 bases and J dropped 3; count of bases not matched to a gene: 6.

This clonotype showed up many times. CDR3 sequence: CAGGGEGLNTGELFF. The CDR3 region has the DNA TGTGCCGGAGGGGGGGAGGGCCTCAACACCGGGGAGCTGTTTTTT. The chain links TRBV12-3 or TRBV12-4 to TRBJ2-2; possibly TRBD2 for D (7 bases). The ends were cut back, 11 bases at V and 2 bases at J, with 18 bases in the middle. The CDR3 runs 15 residues.

The rearrangement uses TRBV5-4 and TRBJ2-7, with D possibly TRBD1 on 6 matching bases. V was pared by 4 bases and J by 4 bases, with 12 bases between. This CDR3 is built from 13 residues. In germline, CDR1 is SGHNT, CDR2 YYREEE (reference sequence). CDR3 protein: CASSVDRMYEQYF. CDR3 DNA sequence: TGTGCCAGCAGCGTGGACAGAATGTACGAGCAGTACTTC. Using reference TRBV5-4 and TRBJ2-7 for the parts outside the CDR3, the full variable domain is ETGVTQSPTHLIKTRGQQVTLRCSSQSGHNTVSWYQQALGQGPQFIFQYYREEENGRGNFPPRFSGLQFPNYSSELNVNALELDDSALYLCASSVDRMYEQYFGPGTRLTVT.

The chain employs TRBV28 and TRBJ2-1, with 7 nucleotides matching TRBD1. The CDR3 extends over 18 amino acids. Looked up from germline, CDR1 is MDHEN and CDR2 is SYDVKM. The J segment lost 3 bases and the V segment lost 6 bases, leaving 17 bases of the junction unmatched. The CDR3 spells CASRKAPRDRVGYNEQFF. DNA for the CDR3: TGTGCCAGCAGGAAAGCCCCTCGTGACAGGGTCGGCTACAATGAGCAGTTCTTC. Variable domain in full (rest from reference TRBV28 and TRBJ2-1): DVKVTQSSRYLVKRTGEKVFLECVQDMDHENMFWYRQDPGLGLRLIYFSYDVKMKEKGDIPEGYSVSREKKERFSLILESASTNQTSMYLCASRKAPRDRVGYNEQFFGPGTRLTVL.

Ten or more counts support this clonotype. The chain carries TRBV3-1 and TRBJ2-1, with D perhaps matching TRBD2 (6 bases). V was pared by 2 bases and J by 4 bases, with 9 bases between. Germline V gene sequence: CDR1 LGHDT, CDR2 YNNKEL (reference sequence). The CDR3 is 14 residues long. The CDR3 nucleotides are TGTGCCAGCAGCCAACTTGGGGGGTACAATGAGCAGTTCTTC. Translated: CASSQLGGYNEQFF.

This clonotype was detected only a few times. The chain recombines TRBV19 with TRBJ2-2; 15 bases align to TRBD2. The junction had 8 bases not matched to a gene; V was cut back by 6 bases and J by 0 bases. CDR3 size: 19 residues. CDR1 is LNHDA and CDR2 is SQIVND in the germline V gene (reference sequence). CDR3 region: CASRSGGLAGGPNTGELFF. In DNA, the CDR3 is TGTGCCAGTAGATCCGGAGGACTAGCGGGAGGGCCGAACACCGGGGAGCTGTTTTTT.